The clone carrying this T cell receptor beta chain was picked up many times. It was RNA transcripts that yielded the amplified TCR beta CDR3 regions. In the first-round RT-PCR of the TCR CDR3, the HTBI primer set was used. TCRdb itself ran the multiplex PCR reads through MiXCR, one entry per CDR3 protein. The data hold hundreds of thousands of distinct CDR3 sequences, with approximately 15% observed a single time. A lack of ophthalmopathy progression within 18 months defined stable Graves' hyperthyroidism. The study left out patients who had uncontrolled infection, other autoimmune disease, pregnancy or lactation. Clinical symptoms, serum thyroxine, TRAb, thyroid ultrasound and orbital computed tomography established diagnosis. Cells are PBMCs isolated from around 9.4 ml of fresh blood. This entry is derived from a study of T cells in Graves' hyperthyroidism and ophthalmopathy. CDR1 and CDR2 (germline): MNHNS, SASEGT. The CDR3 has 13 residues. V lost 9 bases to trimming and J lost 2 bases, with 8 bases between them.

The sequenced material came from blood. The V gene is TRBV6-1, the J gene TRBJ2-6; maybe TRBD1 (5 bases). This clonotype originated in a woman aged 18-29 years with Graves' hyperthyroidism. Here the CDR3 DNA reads TGTGCCAGTGGACATCCTGGGGCCAACGTCCTGACTTTC. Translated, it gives CASGHPGANVLTF.